What follows are 15 T cell receptor beta chains derived from one specimen sequenced in a study of blood T cell repertoires in COVID-19. The protocol was immunoSEQ multiplex PCR, while the TCRdb copy is restricted to in-frame clones and leaves out a portion. The data show 250,000 to 350,000 clones, with 70% to 85% seen just once and almost 1.5% held by the top ten. Sequenced material: peripheral blood. The receptors derive from a human donor with COVID-19, enrolled during active disease. The donor label of this sample is uncertain.

The chain links TRBV7-9 to TRBJ1-1; D not certain. Germline V gene sequence: CDR1 SEHNR, CDR2 FQNEAQ (reference sequence). CDR3 size: 12 residues. V dropped 10 bases and J dropped 5 bases, with 14 bases sitting between them. CDR3 loop: CATWTGVTEAFF. The CDR3 DNA sequence: TGTGCCACGTGGACGGGAGTTACTGAAGCTTTCTTT.

This chain connects TRBV28 to TRBJ2-5; 12 bases fit TRBD1. Germline V gene sequence: CDR1 MDHEN, CDR2 SYDVKM. The CDR3 consists of 17 residues. Germline trimming cut 4 bases from V and 2 bases from J; bases unmatched to any gene: 8. The CDR3 loop is CASSSPGQGALQETQYF. CDR3 DNA: TGTGCCAGCAGTTCCCCGGGACAGGGGGCACTGCAAGAGACCCAGTACTTC.

The chain combines TRBV7-9 with TRBJ1-3; 8 positions agree with TRBD1. Germline-derived CDR1 and CDR2 are SEHNR and FQNEAQ (reference sequence). This CDR3 contains 15 residues. The ends lost 6 bases at V and 2 bases at J; junction bases unmatched: 6. The CDR3 spells CASSEQGVAGNTIYF. DNA for the CDR3: TGTGCCAGCAGTGAACAGGGGGTGGCTGGAAACACCATATATTTT.

The V gene is TRBV5-8, the J gene TRBJ2-3; 13 bases align to TRBD2. Germline loops: CDR1 SGHTS, CDR2 YDEGEE. V shed 4 bases and J 2 bases; nucleotides not matched to a gene: 4. This CDR3 comprises 16 residues. The CDR3 region is CASSGGLAGFTDTQYF. The CDR3 DNA is TGTGCCAGCAGCGGGGGACTAGCGGGGTTCACAGATACGCAGTATTTT.

This clone has just one count. As DNA, the CDR3 is TGTGCCAGTAGTCCCCGGACAGGGCTTGAAGCTTTCTTT. This translates into CASSPRTGLEAFF. This chain joins TRBV19 and TRBJ1-1; 8 bases fit TRBD1. Germline V gene data show CDR1 as LNHDA and CDR2 as SQIVND (reference sequence). V was pared by 5 bases and J by 7 bases, with 6 bases of the junction left unmatched. The CDR3 has 13 residues. The full variable domain, in which reference TRBV19 and TRBJ1-1 provide the parts outside the CDR3, is DGGITQSPKYLFRKEGQNVTLSCEQNLNHDAMYWYRQDPGQGLRLIYYSQIVNDFQKGDIAEGYSVSREKKESFPLTVTSAQKNPTAFYLCASSPRTGLEAFFGQGTRLTVV.

The rearrangement links TRBV7-9 to TRBJ2-2, with TRBD2 matching over 8 bases. Germline loops: CDR1 SEHNR, CDR2 FQNEAQ (reference sequence). With V trimmed by 1 base and J by 6 bases, 4 bases remained unmatched. The CDR3 is 15 residues long. CDR3 sequence reads: CASSLGTSLAGELFF. DNA of the CDR3: TGTGCCAGCAGCTTAGGGACTAGCTTGGCCGGGGAGCTGTTTTTT.

This clone was recorded a few times. This chain connects TRBV4-1 to TRBJ2-1, with 12 bases matching TRBD2. The CDR3 loop spans 15 amino acids. Germline trimming cut 1 base from V and 6 bases from J; bases unmatched to any gene: 1. From germline, CDR1 is MGHRA and CDR2 YSYEKL. CDR3 in amino acids: CASSQGLAGANEQFF. The CDR3 DNA is TGCGCCAGCAGCCAAGGACTAGCGGGAGCCAATGAGCAGTTCTTC.

This clone was seen more than once but under ten times. The chain recombines TRBV3-1 (or the pseudogene TRBV3-2) with TRBJ2-5, with a possible D match to TRBD2 (5 bases). Germline V gene sequence: CDR1 LGHDT, CDR2 YNNKEL (reference sequence). The CDR3 loop spans 14 amino acids. Between the trimmed V and J ends, which lost 7 bases and 1 base, there was a span of 13 bases. In nucleotides, the CDR3 is TGTGCCAGCAAGGCGGGCAGTAGCCAAGAGACCCAGTACTTC. Residues: CASKAGSSQETQYF.

CDR3 nucleotides: TGTGCCAGCAGTTTAGCAGGCCATCAGCCCCAGCATTTT. Protein product: CASSLAGHQPQHF. The chain couples TRBV28 to TRBJ1-5, with D unclear. The CDR3 is 13 residues long. Trimming took off 2 bases at V and 5 bases at J, with 7 bases between the two ends. From germline, CDR1 is MDHEN and CDR2 SYDVKM. The whole variable domain, filled in from reference TRBV28 and TRBJ1-5, reads DVKVTQSSRYLVKRTGEKVFLECVQDMDHENMFWYRQDPGLGLRLIYFSYDVKMKEKGDIPEGYSVSREKKERFSLILESASTNQTSMYLCASSLAGHQPQHFGDGTRLSIL.

This clone appeared a single time. The chain links TRBV28 to TRBJ1-2; 8 nucleotides align to TRBD1. The V segment lost 2 bases and the J segment 3 bases; nucleotides outside the gene matches: 5. CDR3 length equals 15 residues. CDR1 and CDR2 from the germline V gene are MDHEN and SYDVKM. The CDR3 coding sequence is TGTGCCAGCAGTTTAGCAGGGGGCCCCGACTATGGCTACACCTTC. Encoded protein: CASSLAGGPDYGYTF.

This clone was counted once. The chain combines TRBV19 with TRBJ2-2, with 9 bases matching TRBD1. The CDR3 is made up of 14 amino acids. J was trimmed by 4 bases and V by 6 bases; bases with no gene match: 3. Germline V lookup: CDR1 LNHDA, CDR2 SQIVND (reference sequence). CDR3 loop: CASRLDRGTGELFF. In DNA, the CDR3 is TGTGCCAGTAGGCTGGACAGGGGCACCGGGGAGCTGTTTTTT. Drawing the rest from reference TRBV19 and TRBJ2-2, the complete variable domain is DGGITQSPKYLFRKEGQNVTLSCEQNLNHDAMYWYRQDPGQGLRLIYYSQIVNDFQKGDIAEGYSVSREKKESFPLTVTSAQKNPTAFYLCASRLDRGTGELFFGEGSRLTVL.

This chain links TRBV7-3 with TRBJ1-2; tentatively, D is TRBD1 (5 bases). From germline, CDR1 is SGHTA and CDR2 FQGTGA. Deletions cut 2 bases from V and 2 bases from J, with 6 bases between. The CDR3 totals 13 residues. CDR3 sequence (DNA): TGTGCCAGCAGCTTAGGACAAAACTATGGCTACACCTTC. It translates to CASSLGQNYGYTF.

The V gene is TRBV7-9, the J gene TRBJ1-6, with 9 bases fitting TRBD1. This CDR3 has 15 amino acids. Per germline, CDR1 SEHNR and CDR2 FQNEAQ (reference sequence). J was trimmed by 11 bases and V by 1 base; bases with no gene match: 6. In DNA, the CDR3 is TGTGCCAGCAGCTTAGGGGGGGACAGGGCTACACCCCTCCACTTT. Translating gives CASSLGGDRATPLHF.

The rearrangement links TRBV20-1 to TRBJ1-1; 10 positions match TRBD1. Germline V gene lookup returns CDR1 DFQATT and CDR2 SNEGSKA (reference sequence). The V gene end was trimmed by 6 bases and the J gene end by 10 bases; junction bases not matched to a gene: 2. This CDR3 is built from 10 residues. The CDR3 DNA sequence: TGCAGTGCCGGGGACAGGGGAGCTTTCTTT. It translates to CSAGDRGAFF.

The rearrangement joins TRBV27 to TRBJ2-7; weak D call: TRBD2 (6 bases). This CDR3 is 14 amino acids long. The V gene's germline CDR1 is MNHEY and CDR2 SMNVEV (reference sequence). Trimming removed 5 bases from V and 2 bases from J, with 13 bases in between. CDR3 amino acids: CASSEAGLPYEQYF. The CDR3, as DNA: TGTGCCAGCAGTGAGGCGGGACTCCCCTACGAGCAGTACTTC.